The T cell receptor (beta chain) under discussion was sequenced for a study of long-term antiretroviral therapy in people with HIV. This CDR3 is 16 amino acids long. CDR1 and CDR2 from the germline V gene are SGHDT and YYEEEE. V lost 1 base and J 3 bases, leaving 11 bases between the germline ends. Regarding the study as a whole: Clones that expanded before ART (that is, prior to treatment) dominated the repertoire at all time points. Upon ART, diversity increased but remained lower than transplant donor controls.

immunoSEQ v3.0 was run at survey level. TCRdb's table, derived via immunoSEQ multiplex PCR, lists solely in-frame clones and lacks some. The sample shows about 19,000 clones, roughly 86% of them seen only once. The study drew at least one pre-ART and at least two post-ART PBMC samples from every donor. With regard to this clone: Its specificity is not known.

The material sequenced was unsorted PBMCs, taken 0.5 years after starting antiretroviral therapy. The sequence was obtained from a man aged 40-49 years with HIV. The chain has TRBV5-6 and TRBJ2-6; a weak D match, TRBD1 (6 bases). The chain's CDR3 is CASSLYRAGGANVLTF. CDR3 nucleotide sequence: TGTGCCAGCAGCTTGTACAGGGCAGGTGGGGCCAACGTCCTGACTTTC.